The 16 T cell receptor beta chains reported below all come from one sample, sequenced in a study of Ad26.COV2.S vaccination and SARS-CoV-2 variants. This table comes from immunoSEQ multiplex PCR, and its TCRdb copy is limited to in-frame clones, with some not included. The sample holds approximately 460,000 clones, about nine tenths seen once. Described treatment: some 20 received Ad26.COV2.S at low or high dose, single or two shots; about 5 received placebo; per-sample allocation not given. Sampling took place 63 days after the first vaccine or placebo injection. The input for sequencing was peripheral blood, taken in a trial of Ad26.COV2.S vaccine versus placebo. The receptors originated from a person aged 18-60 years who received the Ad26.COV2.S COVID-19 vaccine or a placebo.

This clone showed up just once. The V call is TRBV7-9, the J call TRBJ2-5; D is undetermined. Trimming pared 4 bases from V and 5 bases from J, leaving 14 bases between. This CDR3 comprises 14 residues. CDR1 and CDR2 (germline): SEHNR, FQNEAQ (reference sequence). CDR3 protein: CASSSTIRGETQYF. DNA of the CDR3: TGTGCCAGCAGCTCTACAATCCGTGGGGAGACCCAGTACTTC.

The CDR3 loop reads CASSLGGGLNQPQHF. CDR3 bases: TGTGCCAGCAGTTTAGGGGGAGGCCTCAATCAGCCCCAGCATTTT. The chain uses TRBV28 and TRBJ1-5; D possibly corresponds to TRBD1 (5 bases). This CDR3 has 15 amino acids. CDR1 and CDR2 from the germline V gene are MDHEN and SYDVKM. Trimming took 2 bases from V and 3 from J, leaving 11 bases between them. Full variable domain (missing parts from reference TRBV28 and TRBJ1-5): DVKVTQSSRYLVKRTGEKVFLECVQDMDHENMFWYRQDPGLGLRLIYFSYDVKMKEKGDIPEGYSVSREKKERFSLILESASTNQTSMYLCASSLGGGLNQPQHFGDGTRLSIL.

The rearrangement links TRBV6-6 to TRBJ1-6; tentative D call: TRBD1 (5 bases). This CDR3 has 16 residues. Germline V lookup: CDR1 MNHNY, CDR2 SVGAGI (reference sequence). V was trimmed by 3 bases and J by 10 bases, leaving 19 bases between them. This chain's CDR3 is CASSYVSPQGGSPLHF. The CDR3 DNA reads TGTGCCAGCAGTTATGTTTCTCCCCAGGGAGGCTCACCCCTCCACTTT.

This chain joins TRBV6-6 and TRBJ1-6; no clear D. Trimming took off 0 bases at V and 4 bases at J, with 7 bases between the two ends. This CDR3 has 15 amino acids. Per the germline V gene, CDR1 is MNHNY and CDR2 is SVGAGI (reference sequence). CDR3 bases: TGTGCCAGCAGTTACTCGAATGAGTATAATTCACCCCTCCACTTT. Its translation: CASSYSNEYNSPLHF.

Written as DNA, the CDR3 is TGTGCCAGCAGTTCCCTAGCCTCCTGGAAGTCCTACGAGCAGTACTTC. Translating it yields CASSSLASWKSYEQYF. V gene TRBV28 combines with J gene TRBJ2-7; a possible D gene is TRBD2 (5 bases). The germline CDR1 and CDR2 sequences are MDHEN and SYDVKM. V was cut by 4 bases and J by 1 base, with 17 bases left in between. This CDR3 is built from 16 residues.

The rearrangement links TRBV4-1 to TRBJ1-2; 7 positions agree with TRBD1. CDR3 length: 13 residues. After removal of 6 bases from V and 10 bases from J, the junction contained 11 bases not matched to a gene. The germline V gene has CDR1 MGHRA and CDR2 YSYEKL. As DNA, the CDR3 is TGCGCCAGCAGTCGGGACAGAACAAGTGTCTACACCTTC. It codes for CASSRDRTSVYTF.

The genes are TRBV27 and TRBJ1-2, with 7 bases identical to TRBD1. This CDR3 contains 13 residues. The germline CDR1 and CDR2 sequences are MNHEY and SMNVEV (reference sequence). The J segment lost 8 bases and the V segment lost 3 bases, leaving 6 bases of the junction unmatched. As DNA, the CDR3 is TGTGCCAGCAGTTTGGCAGGGGGTACGGGCTACACCTTC. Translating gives CASSLAGGTGYTF.

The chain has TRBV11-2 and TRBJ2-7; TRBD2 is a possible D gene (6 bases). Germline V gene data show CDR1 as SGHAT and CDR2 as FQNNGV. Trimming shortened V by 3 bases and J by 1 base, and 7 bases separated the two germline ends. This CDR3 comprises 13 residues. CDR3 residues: CASSLTRSYEQYF. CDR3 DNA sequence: TGTGCCAGCAGCTTGACTAGATCCTACGAGCAGTACTTC.

CDR3 coding DNA: TGTGCCAGCAGCCAAGGACTAGCGGGACTCTACGAGCAGTACTTC. Amino acids: CASSQGLAGLYEQYF. This chain joins TRBV3-1 (or the pseudogene TRBV3-2) and TRBJ2-7; 11 bases agree with TRBD2. Germline V gives CDR1 LGHDT, CDR2 YNNKEL (reference sequence). The J segment lost 3 bases and the V segment lost 1 base, leaving 2 bases of the junction unmatched. CDR3 length: 15 residues.

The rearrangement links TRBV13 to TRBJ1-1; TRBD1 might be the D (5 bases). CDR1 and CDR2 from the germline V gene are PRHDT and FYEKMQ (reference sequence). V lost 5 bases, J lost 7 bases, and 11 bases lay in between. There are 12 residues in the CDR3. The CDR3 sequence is CASSTGGVEAFF. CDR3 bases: TGTGCCAGCAGCACCGGGGGGGTTGAAGCTTTCTTT.

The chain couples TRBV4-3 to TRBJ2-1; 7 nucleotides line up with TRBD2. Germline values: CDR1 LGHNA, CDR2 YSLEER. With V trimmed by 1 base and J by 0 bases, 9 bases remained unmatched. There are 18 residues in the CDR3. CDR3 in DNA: TGCGCCAGCAGCCAAGGACATGGGCGGGGGAGCTCCTACAATGAGCAGTTCTTC. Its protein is CASSQGHGRGSSYNEQFF.

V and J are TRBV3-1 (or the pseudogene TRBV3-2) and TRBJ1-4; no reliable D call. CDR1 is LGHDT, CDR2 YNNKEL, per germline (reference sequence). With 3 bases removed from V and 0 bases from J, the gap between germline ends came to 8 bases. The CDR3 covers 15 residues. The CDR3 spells CASSQNPATNEKLFF. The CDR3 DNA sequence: TGTGCCAGCAGCCAGAATCCAGCAACTAATGAAAAACTGTTTTTT.

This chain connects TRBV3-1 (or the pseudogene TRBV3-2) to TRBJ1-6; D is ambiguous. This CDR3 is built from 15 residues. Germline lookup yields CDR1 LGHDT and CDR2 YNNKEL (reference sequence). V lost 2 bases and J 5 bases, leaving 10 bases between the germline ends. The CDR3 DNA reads TGTGCCAGCAGCCAACAAGGCCCCAATAATTCACCCCTCCACTTT. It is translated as CASSQQGPNNSPLHF.

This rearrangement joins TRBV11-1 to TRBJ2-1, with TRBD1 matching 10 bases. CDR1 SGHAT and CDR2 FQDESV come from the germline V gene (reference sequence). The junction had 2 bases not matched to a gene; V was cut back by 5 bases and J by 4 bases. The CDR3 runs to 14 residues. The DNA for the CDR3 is TGTGCCAGCAGCCCGGGACAGGGGTACAATGAGCAGTTCTTC. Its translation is CASSPGQGYNEQFF.

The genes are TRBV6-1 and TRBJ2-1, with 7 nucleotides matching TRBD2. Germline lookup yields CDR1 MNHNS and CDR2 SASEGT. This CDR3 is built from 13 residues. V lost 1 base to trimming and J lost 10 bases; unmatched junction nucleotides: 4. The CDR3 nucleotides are TGTGCCAGCAGTGAAGGGGAGGGGACGGAGCAGTTCTTC. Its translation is CASSEGEGTEQFF.

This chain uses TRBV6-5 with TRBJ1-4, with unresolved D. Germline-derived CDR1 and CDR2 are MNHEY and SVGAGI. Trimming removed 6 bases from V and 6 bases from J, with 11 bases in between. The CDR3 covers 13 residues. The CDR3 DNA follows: TGTGCCAGCAGCCGGACTGATGATGAAAAACTGTTTTTT. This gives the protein CASSRTDDEKLFF.